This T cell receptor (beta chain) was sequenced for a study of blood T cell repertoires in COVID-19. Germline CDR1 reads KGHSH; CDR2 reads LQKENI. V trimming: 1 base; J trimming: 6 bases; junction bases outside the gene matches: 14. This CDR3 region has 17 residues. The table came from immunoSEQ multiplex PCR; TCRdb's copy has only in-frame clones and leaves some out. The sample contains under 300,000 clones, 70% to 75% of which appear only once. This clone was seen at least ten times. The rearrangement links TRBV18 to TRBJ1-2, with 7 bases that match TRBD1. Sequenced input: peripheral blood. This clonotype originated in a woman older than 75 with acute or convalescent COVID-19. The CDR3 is CASSPRNLGGKSDGYTF. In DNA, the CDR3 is TGTGCCAGCTCACCACGGAACTTAGGGGGCAAAAGCGATGGCTACACCTTC.